The following is a TCR beta chain sequence with its context. The source of the sample is a study of shared clonotypes between healthy human individuals. Naive CD8 isolation took CD45RO-negative cells positively selected for CCR7 and excluded terminally differentiated effector memory CD45RA+ cells. The assay was immunoSEQ multiplex PCR, and TCRdb's table has in-frame clones only and misses some. This repertoire shows about 700,000 clones, around 90% found once; its top ten account for 20% to 25%. Germline values: CDR1 SNHLY, CDR2 FYNNEI. This CDR3 has 12 amino acids. Trimming took off 10 bases at V and 3 bases at J, with 13 bases between the two ends.

The origin of this receptor is a young man in good health. Sequenced material: naive CD8+ T cells sorted from blood. This chain uses TRBV2 with TRBJ2-7; perhaps D is TRBD1 or TRBD2 (7 bases each). DNA of the CDR3: TGTGCCACCGCAGGGGGGGTCTACGAGCAGTACTTC. It codes for CATAGGVYEQYF.